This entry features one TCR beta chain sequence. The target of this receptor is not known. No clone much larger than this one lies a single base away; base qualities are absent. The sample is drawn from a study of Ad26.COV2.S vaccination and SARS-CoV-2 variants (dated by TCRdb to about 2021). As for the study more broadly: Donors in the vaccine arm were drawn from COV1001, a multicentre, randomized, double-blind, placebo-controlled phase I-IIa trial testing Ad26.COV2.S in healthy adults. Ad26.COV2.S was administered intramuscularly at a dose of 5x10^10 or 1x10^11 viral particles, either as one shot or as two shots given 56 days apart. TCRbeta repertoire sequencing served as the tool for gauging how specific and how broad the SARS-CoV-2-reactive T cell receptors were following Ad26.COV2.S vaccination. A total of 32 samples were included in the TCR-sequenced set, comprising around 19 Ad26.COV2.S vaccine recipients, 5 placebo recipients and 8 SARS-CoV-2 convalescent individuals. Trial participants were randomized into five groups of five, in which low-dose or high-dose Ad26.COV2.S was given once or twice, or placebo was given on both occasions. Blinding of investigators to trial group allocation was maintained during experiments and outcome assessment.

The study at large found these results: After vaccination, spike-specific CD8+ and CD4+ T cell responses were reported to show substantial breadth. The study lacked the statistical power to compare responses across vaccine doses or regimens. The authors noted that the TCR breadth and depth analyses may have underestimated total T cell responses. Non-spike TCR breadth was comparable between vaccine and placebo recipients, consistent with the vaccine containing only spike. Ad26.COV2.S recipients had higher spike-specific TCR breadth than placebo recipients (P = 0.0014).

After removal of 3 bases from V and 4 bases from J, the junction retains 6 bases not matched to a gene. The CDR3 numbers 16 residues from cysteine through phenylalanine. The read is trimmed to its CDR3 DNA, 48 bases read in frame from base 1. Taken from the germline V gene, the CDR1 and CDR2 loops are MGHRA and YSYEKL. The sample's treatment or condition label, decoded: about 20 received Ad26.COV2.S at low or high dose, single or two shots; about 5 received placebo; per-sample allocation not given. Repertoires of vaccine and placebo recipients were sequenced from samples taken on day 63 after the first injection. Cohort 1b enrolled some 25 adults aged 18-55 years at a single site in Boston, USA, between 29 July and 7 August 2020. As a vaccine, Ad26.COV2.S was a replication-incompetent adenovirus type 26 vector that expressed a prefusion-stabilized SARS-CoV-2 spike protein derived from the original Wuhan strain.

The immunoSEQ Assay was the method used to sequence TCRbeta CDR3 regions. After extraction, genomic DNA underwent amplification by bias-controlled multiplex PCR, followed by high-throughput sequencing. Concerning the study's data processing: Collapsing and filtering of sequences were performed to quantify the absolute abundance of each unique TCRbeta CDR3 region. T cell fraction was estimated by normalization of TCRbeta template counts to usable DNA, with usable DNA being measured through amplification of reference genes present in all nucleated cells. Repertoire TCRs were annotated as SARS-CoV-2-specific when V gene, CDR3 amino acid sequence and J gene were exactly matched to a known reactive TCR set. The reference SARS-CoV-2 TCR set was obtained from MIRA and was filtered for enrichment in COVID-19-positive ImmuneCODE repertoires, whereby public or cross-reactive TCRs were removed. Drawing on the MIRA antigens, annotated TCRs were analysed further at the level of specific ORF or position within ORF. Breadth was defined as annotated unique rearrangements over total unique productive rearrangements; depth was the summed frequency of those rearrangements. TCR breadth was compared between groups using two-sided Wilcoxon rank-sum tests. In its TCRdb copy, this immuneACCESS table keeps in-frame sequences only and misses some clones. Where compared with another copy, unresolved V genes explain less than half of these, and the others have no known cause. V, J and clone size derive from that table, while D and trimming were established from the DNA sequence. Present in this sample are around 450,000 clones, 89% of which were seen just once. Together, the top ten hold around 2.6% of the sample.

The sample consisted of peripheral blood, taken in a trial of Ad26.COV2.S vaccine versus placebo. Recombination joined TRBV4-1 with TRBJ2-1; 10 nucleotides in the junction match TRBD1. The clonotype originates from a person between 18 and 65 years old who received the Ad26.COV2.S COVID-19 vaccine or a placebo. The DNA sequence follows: TGCGCCAGCAGCCATCCCGGGACAGGGGCTTACAATGAGCAGTTCTTC. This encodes CASSHPGTGAYNEQFF.